Following are 21 T cell receptor beta chains from one sample sequenced in a study of cytomegalovirus exposure and HLA in healthy donors. Sequencing was performed with immunoSEQ multiplex PCR; in TCRdb, only in-frame clones are kept and a portion is missing. The data hold tens of thousands of clones, with 88% observed a single time. Material: PBMCs. The receptors derive from a woman in her 30s in good health and CMV-seronegative.

The chain has TRBV6-5 and TRBJ2-1, with 7 bases fitting TRBD2. The germline V gene has CDR1 MNHEY and CDR2 SVGAGI. The CDR3 covers 16 residues. Unmatched junction bases numbered 7, after V lost 0 bases and J lost 5 bases. CDR3 loop: CASSYSWTSSNNEQFF. Written as DNA, the CDR3 is TGTGCCAGCAGTTACTCTTGGACTAGTTCCAACAATGAGCAGTTCTTC.

In this sample, this clone turned up once. V and J are TRBV28 and TRBJ2-1; D possibly corresponds to TRBD1 (6 bases). The CDR3 is 14 residues long. The germline V gene has CDR1 MDHEN and CDR2 SYDVKM. V was clipped by 8 bases and J by 7 bases, with 18 bases between them. This CDR3 reads CASYGGSWGNEQFF. As DNA, the CDR3 is TGTGCCAGCTATGGGGGCAGTTGGGGAAATGAGCAGTTCTTC. The complete variable domain, with remaining parts taken from reference TRBV28 and TRBJ2-1, reads DVKVTQSSRYLVKRTGEKVFLECVQDMDHENMFWYRQDPGLGLRLIYFSYDVKMKEKGDIPEGYSVSREKKERFSLILESASTNQTSMYLCASYGGSWGNEQFFGPGTRLTVL.

The chain uses TRBV5-1 and TRBJ1-1; 8 nucleotides match TRBD1. The CDR3 runs 16 residues. CDR1 and CDR2 from the germline V gene are SGHRS and YFSETQ. The junction had 8 bases not matched to a gene; V was cut back by 3 bases and J by 1 base. The CDR3 DNA reads TGCGCCAGCAGCTCTGACAGGGGCTGGTCGAACACTGAAGCTTTCTTT. Its translation is CASSSDRGWSNTEAFF.

The V call is TRBV30, the J call TRBJ2-3; 14 bases match TRBD2. The germline V gene encodes CDR1 GTSNPN and CDR2 SVGIG (reference sequence). V trimming: 4 bases; J trimming: 8 bases; junction bases outside the gene matches: 14. This CDR3 comprises 17 residues. The CDR3: CAWTLSPGLAGAGTQYF. DNA for the CDR3: TGTGCCTGGACCCTAAGCCCGGGACTAGCGGGAGCAGGTACGCAGTATTTT.

The V call is TRBV7-3, the J call TRBJ1-2; possible D gene TRBD1, 5 bases. The germline V gene has CDR1 SGHTA and CDR2 FQGTGA. V was cut by 5 bases and J by 3 bases, with 16 bases left in between. The CDR3 runs 15 residues. CDR3: CASSLSGQGHYGYTF. CDR3 nucleotide sequence: TGTGCCAGCAGCCTTAGCGGCCAGGGACACTATGGCTACACCTTC.

The rearrangement links TRBV27 to TRBJ2-1; 7 nucleotides align to TRBD2. The CDR3 loop spans 19 amino acids. Germline lookup yields CDR1 MNHEY and CDR2 SMNVEV (reference sequence). After removal of 2 bases from V and 4 bases from J, the junction contained 17 bases not matched to a gene. The CDR3 DNA reads TGTGCCAGCAGTTTACAGGCGGGAGCTGCGGTTGGGGTTTACAATGAGCAGTTCTTC. This translates into CASSLQAGAAVGVYNEQFF.

The chain employs TRBV5-1 and TRBJ1-1; weak D call: TRBD1 (5 bases). V gave up 5 bases and J gave up 3 bases, with 14 bases separating them. This CDR3 is built from 14 residues. In germline, CDR1 is SGHRS, CDR2 YFSETQ. The CDR3 bases are TGCGCCAGCAGTTACGTTCGGGGGTACACTGAAGCTTTCTTT. Amino acid sequence: CASSYVRGYTEAFF.

A remark on this clone: Germline is not matched at one junction end, which may reflect a read error. The rearrangement joins TRBV11-3 to TRBJ2-1; D may be TRBD1 (5 bases). The germline gives CDR1 SGHNT, CDR2 YENEEA. There are 14 residues in the CDR3. CDR3 residues: CASSFRSQGNEQFF. The DNA of the CDR3 is TGCGCCAGCAGCTTCCGGTCCCAGGGCAATGAGCAGTTCTTC.

In its sample, this clone was seen once. V usage is TRBV5-1 and J usage is TRBJ2-6; tentative D call: TRBD2 (5 bases). Germline assignment: CDR1 SGHRS and CDR2 YFSETQ. Trimming cost V 4 bases and J 1 base, with 12 bases left between them. The length of the CDR3 is 16 residues. CDR3 in DNA: TGCGCCAGCAGCGTTGCGACGGGGTCTGGGGCCAACGTCCTGACTTTC. Its protein product is CASSVATGSGANVLTF.

The rearrangement links TRBV5-4 to TRBJ1-2; 7 bases match TRBD1. Germline trimming cut 4 bases from V and 2 bases from J; bases unmatched to any gene: 2. The germline V gene encodes CDR1 SGHNT and CDR2 YYREEE (reference sequence). The length of the CDR3 is 13 residues. CDR3 loop: CASSPTGNYGYTF. In DNA form, the CDR3 reads TGTGCCAGCAGCCCGACAGGGAACTATGGCTACACCTTC.

The chain joins TRBV6-1 to TRBJ1-5; D possibly corresponds to TRBD1 (5 bases). Trimming left V 7 bases short and J 5 bases short, with 9 bases between. Germline-derived CDR1 and CDR2 are MNHNS and SASEGT. This CDR3 contains 12 residues. The chain's CDR3 is CASKGSYQPQHF. CDR3 DNA: TGTGCCAGCAAGGGGTCCTATCAGCCCCAGCATTTT.

The chain has TRBV10-3 and TRBJ1-2; D is perhaps TRBD1 (5 bases). Germline loops: CDR1 ENHRY, CDR2 SYGVKD. The CDR3 runs 14 residues. V was trimmed by 6 bases and J by 6 bases, leaving 17 bases between them. CDR3 bases: TGTGCCATCAGGGCGGGACGGGATGGGGATGGCTACACCTTC. Encoded protein: CAIRAGRDGDGYTF.

The V call is TRBV11-2, the J call TRBJ2-1, with 13 bases fitting TRBD2. The CDR3 is made up of 18 amino acids. The junction had 3 bases not matched to a gene; V was cut back by 1 base and J by 0 bases. The V gene's germline CDR1 is SGHAT and CDR2 FQNNGV. DNA of the CDR3: TGTGCCAGCAGCTTAGGGACTAGCGGGGGAAGCTCCTACAATGAGCAGTTCTTC. This encodes CASSLGTSGGSSYNEQFF.

The V gene is TRBV7-2, the J gene TRBJ2-7; 12 nucleotides match TRBD2. V lost 0 bases and J lost 6; bases outside the gene matches: 6. CDR1 SGHTA and CDR2 FQGNSA come from the germline V gene. The CDR3 sequence is 16 residues long. In DNA form, the CDR3 reads TGTGCCAGCAGCTTAGCGGCTAGCGGGAGGGCCTCCGAGCAGTACTTC. The encoded protein is CASSLAASGRASEQYF.

In its sample, this clone was seen once. This rearrangement joins TRBV4-2 to TRBJ2-1, with TRBD1 matching over 8 bases. Losses at the gene ends were 0 bases for V and 6 bases for J; bases not matched to a gene: 1. Germline V CDR1 and CDR2: LGHNA, YNFKEQ. This CDR3 has 14 residues. The CDR3 region is CASSQETGANEQFF. The CDR3 DNA is TGTGCCAGCAGCCAAGAGACAGGGGCCAATGAGCAGTTCTTC.

The chain links TRBV30 to TRBJ2-1, with 9 positions matching TRBD1. The CDR3 contains 16 residues. J lost 8 bases, V lost 0 bases, and 11 bases had no gene match. CDR1 and CDR2 from the germline V gene are GTSNPN and SVGIG (reference sequence). This chain's CDR3 is CAWSVSDRGIWDEQFF. In DNA form, the CDR3 reads TGTGCCTGGAGTGTGTCGGACAGGGGAATTTGGGATGAGCAGTTCTTC.

The chain is built from TRBV28 and TRBJ2-7; perhaps TRBD2 as D (6 bases). V dropped 5 bases and J dropped 7 bases, with 15 bases sitting between them. Per the germline V gene, CDR1 is MDHEN and CDR2 is SYDVKM. CDR3 length: 13 amino acids. Here the CDR3 reads CASSATLGGEQYF. The CDR3 DNA is TGTGCCAGCAGTGCTACTCTGGGAGGAGAGCAGTACTTC. Looking up the rest from reference TRBV28 and TRBJ2-7 gives the full variable domain: DVKVTQSSRYLVKRTGEKVFLECVQDMDHENMFWYRQDPGLGLRLIYFSYDVKMKEKGDIPEGYSVSREKKERFSLILESASTNQTSMYLCASSATLGGEQYFGPGTRLTVT.

V is TRBV11-2 and J is TRBJ1-4; tentatively, D is TRBD1 (6 bases). CDR1 and CDR2 from the germline V gene are SGHAT and FQNNGV. The CDR3 consists of 15 residues. Deletions cut 4 bases from V and 0 bases from J, with 9 bases between. The CDR3 DNA sequence: TGTGCCAGCAGCTCGACAGGCTCAACTAATGAAAAACTGTTTTTT. It codes for CASSSTGSTNEKLFF. The variable domain in full, with the rest retrieved from reference TRBV11-2 and TRBJ1-4, is EAGVAQSPRYKIIEKRQSVAFWCNPISGHATLYWYQQILGQGPKLLIQFQNNGVVDDSQLPKDRFSAERLKGVDSTLKIQPAKLEDSAVYLCASSSTGSTNEKLFFGSGTQLSVL.

This sequence joins TRBV18 and TRBJ1-1; D unclear. CDR1 and CDR2 from the germline V gene are KGHSH and LQKENI. Trimming left V 0 bases short and J 4 bases short, with 12 bases between. This CDR3 region has 15 residues. In DNA form, the CDR3 reads TGTGCCAGCTCACCACCTGCCGGAACGGGCACTGAAGCTTTCTTT. This encodes CASSPPAGTGTEAFF.

CDR3 sequence: CASRNRDRRAQPQHF. CDR3 sequence (DNA): TGTGCCAGCAGAAACCGGGACAGGAGGGCTCAGCCCCAGCATTTT. The V and J genes are TRBV28 and TRBJ1-5; 8 positions agree with TRBD1. The germline CDR1 and CDR2 sequences are MDHEN and SYDVKM. V lost 6 bases, J lost 6 bases, and 10 bases stayed unmatched. The CDR3 totals 15 residues.

The V and J genes are TRBV19 and TRBJ1-1, with 7 bases fitting TRBD1. J lost 2 bases, V lost 5 bases, and 5 bases had no gene match. Germline loops: CDR1 LNHDA, CDR2 SQIVND (reference sequence). The CDR3 loop spans 14 amino acids. The CDR3 region is CASSVQGRNTEAFF. The CDR3 bases are TGTGCCAGTAGTGTACAGGGGCGAAACACTGAAGCTTTCTTT.